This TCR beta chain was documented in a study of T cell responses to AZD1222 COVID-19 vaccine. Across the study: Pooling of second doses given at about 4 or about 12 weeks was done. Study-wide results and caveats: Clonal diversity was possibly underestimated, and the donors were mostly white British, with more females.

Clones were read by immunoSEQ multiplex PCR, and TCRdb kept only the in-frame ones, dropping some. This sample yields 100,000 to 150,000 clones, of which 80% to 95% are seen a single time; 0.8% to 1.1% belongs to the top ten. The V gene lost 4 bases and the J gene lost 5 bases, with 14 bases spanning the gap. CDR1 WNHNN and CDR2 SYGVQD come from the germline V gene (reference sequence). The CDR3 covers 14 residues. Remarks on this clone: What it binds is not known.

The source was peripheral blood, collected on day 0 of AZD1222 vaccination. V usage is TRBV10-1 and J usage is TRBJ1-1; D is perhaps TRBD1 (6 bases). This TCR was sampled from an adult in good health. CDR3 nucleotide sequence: TGCGCCAGCAGTGTTTTGACAGGTAGGACTGAAGCTTTCTTT. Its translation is CASSVLTGRTEAFF.